Presented here are 27 T cell receptor beta chains from one specimen sequenced in a study of blood T cell repertoires in COVID-19. TCRdb's table, derived via immunoSEQ multiplex PCR, lists solely in-frame clones and lacks some. The sample lists about 250,000 clones; about 85% were seen once. Source material: PBMCs or T cells enriched from blood (not recorded which). Every receptor here comes from a woman between 25 and 40 years old with acute COVID-19.

This chain joins TRBV7-8 and TRBJ2-1; 12 nucleotides match TRBD2. From germline, CDR1 is SGHVS and CDR2 FQNEAQ. The CDR3 contains 16 residues. V dropped 4 bases and J dropped 7; count of bases not matched to a gene: 8. DNA of the CDR3: TGTGCCAGCAGCTCTATGACTAGCGGGAGTAAGAATGAGCAGTTCTTC. Translated: CASSSMTSGSKNEQFF.

The chain links TRBV10-1 to TRBJ1-5, with 8 bases identical to TRBD1. This CDR3 has 13 amino acids. Trimming at V came to 7 bases and at J to 7 bases, leaving 6 bases not matched to a gene. CDR1 and CDR2 from the germline V gene are WNHNN and SYGVQD (reference sequence). CDR3 in amino acids: CASNEDRGQPQHF. The DNA of the CDR3 is TGCGCCAGCAACGAAGACAGGGGCCAGCCCCAGCATTTT.

The chain recombines TRBV28 with TRBJ2-1, with TRBD1 as a possible D gene (6 bases). Germline assignment: CDR1 MDHEN and CDR2 SYDVKM. The CDR3 runs 13 residues. The V gene lost 2 bases and the J gene lost 8 bases, with 10 bases spanning the gap. The CDR3 reads CASSLLTGHEQFF. The CDR3 DNA is TGTGCCAGCAGTTTACTGACAGGCCATGAGCAGTTCTTC.

This clone was recorded once. This chain links TRBV2 with TRBJ2-5; TRBD1 matches 8 bases. The CDR3 totals 13 residues. Unmatched junction bases numbered 5, after V lost 8 bases and J lost 3 bases. CDR1 and CDR2 from the germline V gene are SNHLY and FYNNEI. The CDR3 nucleotides are TGTGCCAGCGGAGGGACAGGAAAAGAGACCCAGTACTTC. It translates to CASGGTGKETQYF.

The gene calls are TRBV2 and TRBJ1-1; D is ambiguous. The germline CDR1 and CDR2 sequences are SNHLY and FYNNEI. This CDR3 spans 15 amino acids. V was cut by 2 bases and J by 0 bases, with 10 bases left in between. The CDR3 nucleotides read TGTGCCAGCAGTGAAAATCCCGTCTTGAACACTGAAGCTTTCTTT. Amino acids: CASSENPVLNTEAFF. Full variable domain (outside the CDR3, taken from reference TRBV2 and TRBJ1-1): EPEVTQTPSHQVTQMGQEVILRCVPISNHLYFYWYRQILGQKVEFLVSFYNNEISEKSEIFDDQFSVERPDGSNFTLKIRSTKLEDSAMYFCASSENPVLNTEAFFGQGTRLTVV.

CDR3 loop: CASLTGAVSNQPQHF. In DNA, the CDR3 is TGTGCCAGCCTAACAGGGGCGGTTAGCAATCAGCCCCAGCATTTT. The chain recombines TRBV6-5 with TRBJ1-5; 7 bases match TRBD1. V lost 8 bases, J lost 0 bases, and 7 bases stayed unmatched. The CDR3 runs 15 residues. The germline V gene has CDR1 MNHEY and CDR2 SVGAGI.

The rearrangement joins TRBV6-1 to TRBJ2-7, with TRBD1 as a possible D gene (6 bases). CDR3 size: 17 residues. The V end was cut by 1 base, the J end by 3 bases, with 19 bases between. Germline CDR1 and CDR2: MNHNS and SASEGT. The CDR3 DNA reads as TGTGCCAGCAGTGAAGATAGGACAGCGTTGAGGAGCTACGAGCAGTACTTC. Its translation is CASSEDRTALRSYEQYF.

This chain links TRBV7-9 with TRBJ2-7; D is perhaps TRBD1 (6 bases). Trimming left V 4 bases short and J 7 bases short, with 17 bases between. The germline CDR1 and CDR2 sequences are SEHNR and FQNEAQ (reference sequence). This CDR3 spans 14 amino acids. This CDR3 is CASSSPQGVPEQYF. CDR3 in DNA: TGTGCCAGCAGCTCACCACAGGGTGTCCCAGAGCAGTACTTC.

The V gene is TRBV7-2, the J gene TRBJ1-6; D is perhaps TRBD1 (6 bases). Germline V lookup: CDR1 SGHTA, CDR2 FQGNSA. The V end was cut by 5 bases, the J end by 10 bases, with 18 bases between. CDR3 size: 15 residues. In DNA, the CDR3 is TGTGCCAGCAGCACTACAGGGACCTCACGGTCACCCCTCCACTTT. It specifies CASSTTGTSRSPLHF.

The J gene is TRBJ1-5, the V gene TRBV14, with D uncertain. Germline CDR1 is SGHDN and CDR2 is FVKESK. Trimming shortened V by 4 bases and J by 4 bases, and 8 bases separated the two germline ends. The CDR3 has 13 residues. The CDR3 is CASSRGGNQPQHF. CDR3 bases: TGTGCCAGCAGCCGTGGAGGGAATCAGCCCCAGCATTTT. The complete variable domain, with remaining parts taken from reference TRBV14 and TRBJ1-5, reads EAGVTQFPSHSVIEKGQTVTLRCDPISGHDNLYWYRRVMGKEIKFLLHFVKESKQDESGMPNNRFLAERTGGTYSTLKVQPAELEDSGVYFCASSRGGNQPQHFGDGTRLSIL.

The J gene is TRBJ1-2, the V gene TRBV2; 7 bases map to TRBD1. There are 17 residues in the CDR3. Germline CDR1 and CDR2: SNHLY and FYNNEI. With 7 bases clipped from V and 6 bases from J, the junction kept 20 bases outside the gene matches. The CDR3 sequence: CASKTSILMDRHDGYTF. The CDR3 DNA reads TGTGCCAGCAAGACGTCTATCCTTATGGACAGGCACGATGGCTACACCTTC.

This chain uses TRBV19 with TRBJ2-1; a weak D match, TRBD1 (5 bases). The CDR3 loop spans 15 amino acids. V lost 5 bases to trimming and J lost 3 bases, with 14 bases between them. Looked up from germline, CDR1 is LNHDA and CDR2 is SQIVND (reference sequence). CDR3 bases: TGTGCCAGTAGTCCTCTATCAGGGTTCTACAATGAGCAGTTCTTC. Its protein product is CASSPLSGFYNEQFF.

V is TRBV7-2 and J is TRBJ2-3; 7 bases line up with TRBD2. Trimming cost V 6 bases and J 5 bases; bases outside gene matches: 8. The germline gives CDR1 SGHTA, CDR2 FQGNSA. The length of the CDR3 is 14 residues. The CDR3 region is CASRAAGVLDTQYF. CDR3 DNA sequence: TGTGCCAGCAGAGCGGCGGGAGTGTTAGATACGCAGTATTTT.

The chain carries TRBV7-9 and TRBJ1-4; 8 bases match TRBD1. From germline, CDR1 is SEHNR and CDR2 FQNEAQ (reference sequence). This CDR3 spans 15 amino acids. Trimming took 6 bases from V and 7 from J; bases not matched to a gene: 10. The CDR3: CASSRQGAQVEKLFF. DNA of the CDR3: TGTGCCAGCAGTCGTCAGGGGGCGCAGGTTGAAAAACTGTTTTTT.

The chain links TRBV19 to TRBJ2-6; possibly TRBD1 for D (7 bases). V lost 4 bases and J lost 1, with 17 bases in between. This CDR3 has 18 residues. Per germline, CDR1 LNHDA and CDR2 SQIVND (reference sequence). The CDR3 reads CASSSLGQAGSGANVLTF. CDR3 coding DNA: TGTGCCAGTAGTAGCCTTGGACAGGCGGGGTCTGGGGCCAACGTCCTGACTTTC.

This clone occurred a few times. The chain couples TRBV7-2 to TRBJ1-1, with D uncertain. Germline V gene lookup returns CDR1 SGHTA and CDR2 FQGNSA. The CDR3 sequence is 14 residues long. V was pared by 1 base and J by 7 bases, with 13 bases between. For the CDR3, the DNA is TGTGCCAGCAGCTTAGATAGTCGGAGATATGAAGCTTTCTTT. Its protein product is CASSLDSRRYEAFF.

V is TRBV15 and J is TRBJ2-7, with TRBD2 matching over 16 bases. This CDR3 is 19 amino acids long. V was pared by 0 bases and J by 2 bases, with 7 bases of the junction left unmatched. Germline V lookup: CDR1 LNHNV, CDR2 YYDKDF (reference sequence). The CDR3 is CATSREPGLAGGTPYEQYF. CDR3 DNA sequence: TGTGCCACCAGCAGAGAGCCGGGACTAGCGGGAGGGACCCCCTACGAGCAGTACTTC.

The V and J genes are TRBV6-5 and TRBJ1-3; no reliable D call. Germline CDR1 is MNHEY and CDR2 is SVGAGI. The CDR3 sequence is 12 residues long. Trimming cost V 7 bases and J 3 bases, with 7 bases left between them. The CDR3 nucleotides read TGTGCCAGCACAACAGTTGGAAACACCATATATTTT. It codes for CASTTVGNTIYF.

This clone came up once. This rearrangement joins TRBV5-4 to TRBJ2-2, with 8 bases lining up with TRBD2. V was clipped by 4 bases and J by 1 base; unmatched bases: 3. Germline loops: CDR1 SGHNT, CDR2 YYREEE (reference sequence). The CDR3 contains 15 residues. CDR3 DNA sequence: TGTGCCAGCAGCCCTCGGGGGGGGAACACCGGGGAGCTGTTTTTT. This codes for CASSPRGGNTGELFF.

The J gene is TRBJ1-1, the V gene TRBV4-1; no clear D. V lost 2 bases to trimming and J lost 3 bases, with 13 bases between them. The CDR3 consists of 15 residues. Germline V gives CDR1 MGHRA, CDR2 YSYEKL. The CDR3, as DNA: TGCGCCAGCAGCCAATATCACTCGGGGTACACTGAAGCTTTCTTT. This sequence encodes CASSQYHSGYTEAFF.

The chain has TRBV5-1 and TRBJ2-1; D perhaps matches TRBD1 (5 bases). The CDR3 is 13 residues long. Trimming shortened V by 4 bases and J by 5 bases, and 10 bases separated the two germline ends. Germline values: CDR1 SGHRS, CDR2 YFSETQ. For the CDR3, the DNA is TGCGCCAGCAGCCGACAGCTTAACAATGAGCAGTTCTTC. This sequence encodes CASSRQLNNEQFF.

The rearrangement uses TRBV5-6 and TRBJ1-5; D uncertain. Germline assignment: CDR1 SGHDT and CDR2 YYEEEE. Between the trimmed V and J ends, which lost 4 bases and 1 base, there was a span of 9 bases. The CDR3 runs 14 residues. The CDR3 reads CASSRGGSNQPQHF. In DNA form, the CDR3 reads TGTGCCAGCAGCCGGGGAGGAAGCAATCAGCCCCAGCATTTT. Supplemented by reference TRBV5-6 and TRBJ1-5, the full variable domain reads DAGVTQSPTHLIKTRGQQVTLRCSPKSGHDTVSWYQQALGQGPQFIFQYYEEEERQRGNFPDRFSGHQFPNYSSELNVNALLLGDSALYLCASSRGGSNQPQHFGDGTRLSIL.

This clone was detected only a few times. CDR3 sequence reads: CASSDLQGPSQPQHF. In DNA form, the CDR3 reads TGTGCCAGCAGCGACTTGCAGGGGCCTAGTCAGCCCCAGCATTTT. This chain uses TRBV7-8 with TRBJ1-5; maybe TRBD1 (6 bases). CDR3 length: 15 residues. In germline, CDR1 is SGHVS, CDR2 FQNEAQ. Trimming took off 5 bases at V and 6 bases at J, with 17 bases between the two ends.

The V and J genes are TRBV6-1 and TRBJ2-7, with unresolved D. Trimming stripped 2 bases from V and 4 bases from J, with 6 bases between. This CDR3 region has 12 residues. Germline-derived CDR1 and CDR2 are MNHNS and SASEGT. CDR3 in amino acids: CASSELGYEQYF. DNA of the CDR3: TGTGCCAGCAGTGAACTCGGGTACGAGCAGTACTTC.

This clone was observed a single time. V is TRBV18 and J is TRBJ2-1; 7 positions match TRBD1. Looked up from germline, CDR1 is KGHSH and CDR2 is LQKENI. The CDR3 has 14 residues. The J segment lost 8 bases and the V segment lost 3 bases, leaving 7 bases of the junction unmatched. The CDR3 here is CASSPPDRVHEQFF. The CDR3 DNA follows: TGTGCCAGCTCACCCCCAGACAGGGTCCATGAGCAGTTCTTC.

This chain uses TRBV11-2 with TRBJ1-4; D is possibly TRBD1 (6 bases). The CDR3 extends over 15 amino acids. V was clipped by 4 bases and J by 2 bases, with 11 bases between them. Germline V gene lookup returns CDR1 SGHAT and CDR2 FQNNGV. CDR3 region: CASSSRGPTNEKLFF. CDR3 DNA: TGTGCCAGCAGCTCCAGGGGACCCACTAATGAAAAACTGTTTTTT.

The chain uses TRBV7-9 and TRBJ1-6; D is undetermined. This CDR3 comprises 13 residues. V was trimmed by 9 bases and J by 5 bases, leaving 11 bases between them. Germline loops: CDR1 SEHNR, CDR2 FQNEAQ (reference sequence). CDR3 sequence reads: CASGLSNNSPLHF. The CDR3, as DNA: TGTGCCAGTGGACTAAGCAATAATTCACCCCTCCACTTT.